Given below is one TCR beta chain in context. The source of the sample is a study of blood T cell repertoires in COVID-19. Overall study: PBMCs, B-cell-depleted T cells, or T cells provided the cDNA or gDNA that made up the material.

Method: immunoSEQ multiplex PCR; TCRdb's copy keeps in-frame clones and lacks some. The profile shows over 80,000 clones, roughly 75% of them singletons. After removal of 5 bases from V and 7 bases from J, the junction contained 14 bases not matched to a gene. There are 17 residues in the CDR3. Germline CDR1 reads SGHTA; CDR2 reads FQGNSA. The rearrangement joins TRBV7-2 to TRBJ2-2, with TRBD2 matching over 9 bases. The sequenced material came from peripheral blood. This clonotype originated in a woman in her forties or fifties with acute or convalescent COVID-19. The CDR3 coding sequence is TGTGCCAGCAGCCTAATCTTAGCGGGGGCGTCCGGCGGGGAGCTGTTTTTT. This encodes CASSLILAGASGGELFF.